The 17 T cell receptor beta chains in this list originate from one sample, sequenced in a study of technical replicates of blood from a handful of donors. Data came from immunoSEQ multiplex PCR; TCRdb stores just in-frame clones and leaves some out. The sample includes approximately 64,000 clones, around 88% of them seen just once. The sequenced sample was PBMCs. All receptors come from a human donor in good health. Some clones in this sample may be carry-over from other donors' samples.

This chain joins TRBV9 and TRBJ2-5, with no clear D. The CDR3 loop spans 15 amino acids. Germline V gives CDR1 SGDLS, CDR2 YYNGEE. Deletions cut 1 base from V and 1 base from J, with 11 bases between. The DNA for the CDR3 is TGTGCCAGCAGCGTATCACCGGTTCCCCAAGAGACCCAGTACTTC. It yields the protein CASSVSPVPQETQYF.

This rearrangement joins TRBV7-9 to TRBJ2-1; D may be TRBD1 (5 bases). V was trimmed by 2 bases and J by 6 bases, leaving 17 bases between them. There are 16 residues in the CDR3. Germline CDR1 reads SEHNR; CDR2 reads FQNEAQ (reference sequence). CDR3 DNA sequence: TGTGCCAGCAGCTTAATTCAGGGCCAGGGCGGCAATGAGCAGTTCTTC. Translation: CASSLIQGQGGNEQFF.

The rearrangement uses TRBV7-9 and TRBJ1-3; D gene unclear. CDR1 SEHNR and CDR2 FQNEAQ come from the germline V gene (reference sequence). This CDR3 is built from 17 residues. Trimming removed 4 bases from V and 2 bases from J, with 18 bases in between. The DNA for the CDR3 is TGTGCCAGCAGCTCCCTGGGTCGGGGAAGAACTGGAAACACCATATATTTT. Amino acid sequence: CASSSLGRGRTGNTIYF.

The DNA for the CDR3 is TGCGCCAGCAGCCCCAGGGGGTCTGGGGCCAACGTCCTGACTTTC. This sequence encodes CASSPRGSGANVLTF. The chain couples TRBV4-1 to TRBJ2-6; TRBD1 matches at 7 bases. J was trimmed by 1 base and V by 4 bases; bases with no gene match: 1. The CDR3 contains 15 residues. CDR1 and CDR2 from the germline V gene are MGHRA and YSYEKL.

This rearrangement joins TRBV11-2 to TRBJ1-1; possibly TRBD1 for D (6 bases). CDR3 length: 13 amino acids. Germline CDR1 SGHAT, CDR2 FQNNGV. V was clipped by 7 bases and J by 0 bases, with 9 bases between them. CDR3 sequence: CASTQGLNTEAFF. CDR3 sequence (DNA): TGTGCCAGCACACAGGGACTGAACACTGAAGCTTTCTTT.

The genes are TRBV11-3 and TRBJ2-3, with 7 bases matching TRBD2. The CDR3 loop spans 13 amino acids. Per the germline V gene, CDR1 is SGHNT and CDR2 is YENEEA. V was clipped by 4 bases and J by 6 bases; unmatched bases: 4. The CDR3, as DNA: TGTGCCAGCAGCTCGCCCGGGGGGGATACGCAGTATTTT. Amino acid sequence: CASSSPGGDTQYF. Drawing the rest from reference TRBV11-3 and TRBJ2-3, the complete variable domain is EAGVVQSPRYKIIEKKQPVAFWCNPISGHNTLYWYLQNLGQGPELLIRYENEEAVDDSQLPKDRFSAERLKGVDSTLKIQPAELGDSAVYLCASSSPGGDTQYFGPGTRLTVL.

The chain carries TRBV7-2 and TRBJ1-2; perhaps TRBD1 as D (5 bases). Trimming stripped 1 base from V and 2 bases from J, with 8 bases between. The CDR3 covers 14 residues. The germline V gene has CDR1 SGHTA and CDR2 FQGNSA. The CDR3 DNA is TGTGCCAGCAGCTTAGGCAGGGAAAACTATGGCTACACCTTC. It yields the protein CASSLGRENYGYTF.

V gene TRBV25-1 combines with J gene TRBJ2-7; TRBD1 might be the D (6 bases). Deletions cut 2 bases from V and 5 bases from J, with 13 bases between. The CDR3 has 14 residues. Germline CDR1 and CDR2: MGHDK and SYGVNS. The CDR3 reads CASSEPRGSDEQYF. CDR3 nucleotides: TGTGCCAGCAGTGAACCCAGGGGCAGTGACGAGCAGTACTTC.

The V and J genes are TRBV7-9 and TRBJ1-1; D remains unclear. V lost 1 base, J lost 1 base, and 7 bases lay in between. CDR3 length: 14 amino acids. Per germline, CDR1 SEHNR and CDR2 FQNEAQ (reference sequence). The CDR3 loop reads CASSLGPKNTEAFF. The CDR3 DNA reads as TGTGCCAGCAGCTTAGGGCCGAAGAACACTGAAGCTTTCTTT.

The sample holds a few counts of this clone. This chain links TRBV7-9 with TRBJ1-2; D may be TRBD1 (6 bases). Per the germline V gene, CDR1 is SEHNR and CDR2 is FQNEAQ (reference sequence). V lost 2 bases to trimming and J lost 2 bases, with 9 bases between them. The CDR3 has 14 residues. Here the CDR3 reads CASSLSTGNYGYTF. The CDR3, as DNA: TGTGCCAGCAGCTTAAGTACAGGGAACTATGGCTACACCTTC.

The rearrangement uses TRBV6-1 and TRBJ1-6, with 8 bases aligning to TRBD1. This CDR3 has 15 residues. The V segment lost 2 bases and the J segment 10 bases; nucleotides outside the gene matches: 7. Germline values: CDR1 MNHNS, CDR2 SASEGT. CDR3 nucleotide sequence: TGTGCCAGCAGTGAAACAGGGGGAAGTCGATCACCCCTCCACTTT. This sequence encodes CASSETGGSRSPLHF.

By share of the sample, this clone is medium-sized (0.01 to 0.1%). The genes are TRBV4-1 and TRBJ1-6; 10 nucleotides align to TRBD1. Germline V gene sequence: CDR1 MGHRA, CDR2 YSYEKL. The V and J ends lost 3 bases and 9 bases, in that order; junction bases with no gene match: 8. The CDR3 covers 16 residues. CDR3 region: CASSQIPGQGSSPLHF. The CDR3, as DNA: TGCGCCAGCAGCCAGATCCCGGGACAGGGGAGTTCACCCCTCCACTTT.

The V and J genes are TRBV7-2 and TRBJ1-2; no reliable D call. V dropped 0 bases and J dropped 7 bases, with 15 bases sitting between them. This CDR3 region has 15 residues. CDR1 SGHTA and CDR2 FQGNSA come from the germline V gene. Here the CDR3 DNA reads TGTGCCAGCAGCTTAGCCACAGCTTTTGCGAGTGGCTACACCTTC. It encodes CASSLATAFASGYTF.

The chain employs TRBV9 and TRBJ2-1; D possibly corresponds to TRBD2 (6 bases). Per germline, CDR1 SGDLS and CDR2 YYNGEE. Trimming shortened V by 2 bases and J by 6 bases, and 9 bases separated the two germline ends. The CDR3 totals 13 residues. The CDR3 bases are TGTGCCAGCAGCGTCCCCGGGGGCAATGAGCAGTTCTTC. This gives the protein CASSVPGGNEQFF.

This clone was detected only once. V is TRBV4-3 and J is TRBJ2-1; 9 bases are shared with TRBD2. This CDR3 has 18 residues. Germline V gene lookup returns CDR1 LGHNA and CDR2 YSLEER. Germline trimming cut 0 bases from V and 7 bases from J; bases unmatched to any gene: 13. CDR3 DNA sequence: TGCGCCAGCAGCCAAGAATTTTCCCCTAGCGGGACTCGTAATGAGCAGTTCTTC. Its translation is CASSQEFSPSGTRNEQFF.

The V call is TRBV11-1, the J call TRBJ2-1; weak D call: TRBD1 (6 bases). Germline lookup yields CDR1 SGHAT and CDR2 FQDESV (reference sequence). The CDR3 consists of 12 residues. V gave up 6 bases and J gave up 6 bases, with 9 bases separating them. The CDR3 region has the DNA TGTGCCAGCAGTTCAGGGGTCAATGAGCAGTTCTTC. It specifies CASSSGVNEQFF.

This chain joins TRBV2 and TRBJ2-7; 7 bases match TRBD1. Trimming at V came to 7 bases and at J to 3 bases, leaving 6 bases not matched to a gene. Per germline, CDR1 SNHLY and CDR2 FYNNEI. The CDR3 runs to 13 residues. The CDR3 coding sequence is TGTGCCAGCACCCGGGACAGAGACTACGAGCAGTACTTC. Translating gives CASTRDRDYEQYF.